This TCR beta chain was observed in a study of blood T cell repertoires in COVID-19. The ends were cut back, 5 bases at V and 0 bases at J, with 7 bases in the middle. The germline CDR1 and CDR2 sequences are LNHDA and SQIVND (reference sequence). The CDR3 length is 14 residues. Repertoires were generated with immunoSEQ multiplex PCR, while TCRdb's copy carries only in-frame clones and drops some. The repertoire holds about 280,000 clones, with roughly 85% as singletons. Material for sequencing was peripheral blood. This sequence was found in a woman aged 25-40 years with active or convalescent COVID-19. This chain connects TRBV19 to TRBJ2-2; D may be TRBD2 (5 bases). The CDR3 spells CASSAGSNTGELFF. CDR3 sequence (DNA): TGTGCCAGTAGTGCGGGTTCGAACACCGGGGAGCTGTTTTTT.